This entry lists 15 T cell receptor beta chains sequenced from one sample in a study of blood T cell repertoires in COVID-19. The data were produced by immunoSEQ multiplex PCR, yet TCRdb's version contains in-frame clones alone and is incomplete. The sample has some 220,000 clones; approximately 86% are singletons. The sequencing sample was made of peripheral blood. These receptors originate from a human donor in a cohort sampled during active COVID-19.

This clone appeared once. An end of the junction does not agree with germline; a read error may underlie this. The chain carries TRBV18 and TRBJ2-5; 13 nucleotides agree with TRBD2. From germline, CDR1 is KGHSH and CDR2 LQKENI. CDR3 length: 20 residues. The CDR3 DNA follows: TGTGCCAGCTCGCCACCTACGGGACTAGCGGGATTAAGAAGGGGAGAGACCCAGTACTTC. Translated: CASSPPTGLAGLRRGETQYF.

The chain joins TRBV27 to TRBJ2-3; 7 bases agree with TRBD2. The CDR3 runs 15 residues. Germline V gene sequence: CDR1 MNHEY, CDR2 SMNVEV (reference sequence). V lost 5 bases and J lost 3; bases outside the gene matches: 8. CDR3 sequence: CASSLDWGGTDTQYF. CDR3 coding DNA: TGTGCCAGCAGTCTGGATTGGGGGGGGACAGATACGCAGTATTTT.

The rearrangement links TRBV20-1 to TRBJ2-5; no clear D gene. Germline V gives CDR1 DFQATT, CDR2 SNEGSKA (reference sequence). The CDR3 spans 11 residues. Trimming left V 4 bases short and J 5 bases short, with 8 bases between. The CDR3 DNA sequence: TGCAGTGCTAACCCTCGGGAGACCCAGTACTTC. Amino acid sequence: CSANPRETQYF.

This clone was seen once. This chain links TRBV7-9 with TRBJ1-5; D is unresolved. This CDR3 is 15 amino acids long. Germline values: CDR1 SEHNR, CDR2 FQNEAQ (reference sequence). The V gene lost 1 base and the J gene lost 3 bases, with 10 bases spanning the gap. The CDR3 protein is CASSLDSYNNQPQHF. The CDR3 nucleotides read TGTGCCAGCAGCTTAGACAGTTATAACAATCAGCCCCAGCATTTT. The full variable domain, completed using reference TRBV7-9 and TRBJ1-5, is DTGVSQNPRHKITKRGQNVTFRCDPISEHNRLYWYRQTLGQGPEFLTYFQNEAQLEKSRLLSDRFSAERPKGSFSTLEIQRTEQGDSAMYLCASSLDSYNNQPQHFGDGTRLSIL.

As DNA, the CDR3 is TGTGCCAGCAGCCTGGGACAGGGGAACACTGAAGCTTTCTTT. Its translation is CASSLGQGNTEAFF. The chain combines TRBV11-3 with TRBJ1-1; 9 bases align to TRBD1. CDR3 length: 14 residues. The J segment lost 1 base and the V segment lost 5 bases, leaving 2 bases of the junction unmatched. CDR1 SGHNT and CDR2 YENEEA come from the germline V gene.

The V and J genes are TRBV30 and TRBJ1-6; no reliable D call. The V gene lost 8 bases and the J gene lost 6 bases, with 17 bases spanning the gap. This CDR3 spans 14 amino acids. CDR1 and CDR2 (germline): GTSNPN, SVGIG (reference sequence). CDR3 DNA sequence: TGTGCCCTTACCCCACAGACGAGTAATTCACCCCTCCACTTT. Residues: CALTPQTSNSPLHF. The variable domain in full, with the rest retrieved from reference TRBV30 and TRBJ1-6, is SQTIHQWPATLVQPVGSPLSLECTVEGTSNPNLYWYRQAAGRGLQLLFYSVGIGQISSEVPQNLSASRPQDRQFILSSKKLLLSDSGFYLCALTPQTSNSPLHFGNGTRLTVT.

This sequence joins TRBV12-3 or TRBV12-4 and TRBJ2-7; 7 nucleotides line up with TRBD1. The junction had 4 bases not matched to a gene; V was cut back by 2 bases and J by 6 bases. This CDR3 has 13 amino acids. In DNA, the CDR3 is TGTGCCAGCAGTTTATACAGGGGCAGCGAGCAGTACTTC. This codes for CASSLYRGSEQYF.

The chain carries TRBV18 and TRBJ2-1; no clear D. This CDR3 comprises 14 residues. The V end lost 0 bases, the J end lost 5 bases, and 8 bases lay between the germline ends. Germline V gene lookup returns CDR1 KGHSH and CDR2 LQKENI. As DNA, the CDR3 is TGTGCCAGCTCACCACCCCACTCGGACAATGAGCAGTTCTTC. Protein product: CASSPPHSDNEQFF.

The rearrangement links TRBV9 to TRBJ1-5; D is possibly TRBD1 (5 bases). The CDR3 runs 14 residues. The germline V and J ends were trimmed by 1 base and 4 bases, with 9 bases remaining between them. Germline V lookup: CDR1 SGDLS, CDR2 YYNGEE. The CDR3 region is CASSVMDTNQPQHF. CDR3 nucleotide sequence: TGTGCCAGCAGCGTAATGGACACGAATCAGCCCCAGCATTTT. The variable domain in full, with the rest retrieved from reference TRBV9 and TRBJ1-5, is DSGVTQTPKHLITATGQRVTLRCSPRSGDLSVYWYQQSLDQGLQFLIQYYNGEERAKGNILERFSAQQFPDLHSELNLSSLELGDSALYFCASSVMDTNQPQHFGDGTRLSIL.

Regarding this clone: Other DNA sequences in the sample encode the same CDR3. The chain carries TRBV7-9 and TRBJ1-6; 8 bases match TRBD1. The CDR3 has 14 residues. The junction had 2 bases not matched to a gene; V was cut back by 3 bases and J by 7 bases. CDR1 and CDR2 (germline): SEHNR, FQNEAQ (reference sequence). The CDR3 coding sequence is TGTGCCAGCAGCTTTGGACAGGGCAATTCACCCCTCCACTTT. It translates to CASSFGQGNSPLHF.

The V gene is TRBV5-1, the J gene TRBJ2-7, with 9 bases matching TRBD1. Germline lookup yields CDR1 SGHRS and CDR2 YFSETQ. The CDR3 consists of 12 residues. V was pared by 5 bases and J by 5 bases, with 2 bases of the junction left unmatched. This CDR3 reads CASSRDRDEQYF. CDR3 coding DNA: TGCGCCAGCAGTAGGGACAGGGACGAGCAGTACTTC. The full variable domain, completed using reference TRBV5-1 and TRBJ2-7, is KAGVTQTPRYLIKTRGQQVTLSCSPISGHRSVSWYQQTPGQGLQFLFEYFSETQRNKGNFPGRFSGRQFSNSRSEMNVSTLELGDSALYLCASSRDRDEQYFGPGTRLTVT.

The chain has TRBV7-2 and TRBJ2-7, with D possibly matching TRBD1 (6 bases). V lost 0 bases and J 4 bases, leaving 13 bases between the germline ends. CDR1 is SGHTA and CDR2 is FQGNSA in the germline V gene. The CDR3 contains 15 residues. The CDR3 region is CASSLAGQGVYEQYF. DNA of the CDR3: TGTGCCAGCAGCTTAGCGGGACAAGGAGTTTACGAGCAGTACTTC.

The J gene is TRBJ1-1, the V gene TRBV12-3 or TRBV12-4; a weak D match, TRBD1 (5 bases). The CDR3 is 11 amino acids. V gave up 6 bases and J gave up 11 bases, with 13 bases separating them. CDR3 DNA: TGTGCCAGCAGCTCAGGGTGGTGGGCTTTCTTT. This translates into CASSSGWWAFF.

This chain joins TRBV19 and TRBJ1-6; D might be TRBD1 (5 bases). Between the trimmed V and J ends, which lost 7 bases and 6 bases, there was a span of 13 bases. CDR1 and CDR2 from the germline V gene are LNHDA and SQIVND (reference sequence). CDR3 length: 14 residues. In nucleotides, the CDR3 is TGTGCCAGTACCTCCCGGGGGTTTAATTCACCCCTCCACTTT. Its translation: CASTSRGFNSPLHF.

This chain links TRBV15 with TRBJ1-4, with 7 bases aligning to TRBD1. CDR3 length: 15 residues. Trimming cost V 0 bases and J 14 bases; bases outside gene matches: 12. The germline V gene encodes CDR1 LNHNV and CDR2 YYDKDF (reference sequence). The CDR3 DNA sequence: TGTGCCACCAGCAGAGATAAGTCTCGAGGGGGCGGGCTGTTTTTT. Translating it yields CATSRDKSRGGGLFF.